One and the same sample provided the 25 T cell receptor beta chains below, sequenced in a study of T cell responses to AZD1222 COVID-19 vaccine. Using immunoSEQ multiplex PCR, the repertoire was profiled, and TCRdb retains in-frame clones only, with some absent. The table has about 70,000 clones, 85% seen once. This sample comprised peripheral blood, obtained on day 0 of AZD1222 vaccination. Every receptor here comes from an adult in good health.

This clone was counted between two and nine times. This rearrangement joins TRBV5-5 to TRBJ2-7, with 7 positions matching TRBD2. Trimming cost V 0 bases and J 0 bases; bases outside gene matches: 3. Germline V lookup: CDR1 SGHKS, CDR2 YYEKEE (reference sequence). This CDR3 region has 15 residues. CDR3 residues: CASSLVAGVSYEQYF. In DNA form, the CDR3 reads TGTGCCAGCAGCTTGGTGGCGGGAGTCTCCTACGAGCAGTACTTC.

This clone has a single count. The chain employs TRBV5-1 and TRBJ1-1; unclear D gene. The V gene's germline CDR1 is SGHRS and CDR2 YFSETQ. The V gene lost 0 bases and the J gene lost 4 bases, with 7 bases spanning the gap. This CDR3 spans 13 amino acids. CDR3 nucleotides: TGCGCCAGCAGCTTGGAGGGTGTCACTGAAGCTTTCTTT. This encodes CASSLEGVTEAFF. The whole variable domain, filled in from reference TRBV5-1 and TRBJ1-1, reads KAGVTQTPRYLIKTRGQQVTLSCSPISGHRSVSWYQQTPGQGLQFLFEYFSETQRNKGNFPGRFSGRQFSNSRSEMNVSTLELGDSALYLCASSLEGVTEAFFGQGTRLTVV.

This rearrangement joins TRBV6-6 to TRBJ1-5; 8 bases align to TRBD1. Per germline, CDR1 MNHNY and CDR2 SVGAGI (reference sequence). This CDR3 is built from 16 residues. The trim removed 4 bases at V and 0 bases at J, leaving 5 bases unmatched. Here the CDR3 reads CASSLTGGYSNQPQHF. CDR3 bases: TGTGCCAGCAGTTTAACAGGGGGTTATAGCAATCAGCCCCAGCATTTT.

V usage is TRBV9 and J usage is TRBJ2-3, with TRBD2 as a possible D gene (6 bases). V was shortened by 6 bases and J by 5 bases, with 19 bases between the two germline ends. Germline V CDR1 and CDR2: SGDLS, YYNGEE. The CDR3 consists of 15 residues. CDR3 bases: TGTGCCAGCACCGTGGCCATCCGGCGGGGAGATACGCAGTATTTT. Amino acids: CASTVAIRRGDTQYF.

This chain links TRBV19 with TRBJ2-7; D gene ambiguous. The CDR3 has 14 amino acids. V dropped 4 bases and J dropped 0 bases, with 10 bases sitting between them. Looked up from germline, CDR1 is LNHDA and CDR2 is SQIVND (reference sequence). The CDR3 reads CASSRGESSYEQYF. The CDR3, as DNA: TGTGCCAGTAGTAGGGGTGAAAGCTCCTACGAGCAGTACTTC.

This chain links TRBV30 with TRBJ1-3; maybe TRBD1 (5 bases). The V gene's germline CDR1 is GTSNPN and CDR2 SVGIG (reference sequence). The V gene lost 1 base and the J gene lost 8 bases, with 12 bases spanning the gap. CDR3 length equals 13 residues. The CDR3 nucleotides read TGTGCCTGGAGTGGAGGAGGGGTAGACACCATATATTTT. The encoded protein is CAWSGGGVDTIYF. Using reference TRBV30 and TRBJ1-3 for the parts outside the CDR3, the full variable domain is SQTIHQWPATLVQPVGSPLSLECTVEGTSNPNLYWYRQAAGRGLQLLFYSVGIGQISSEVPQNLSASRPQDRQFILSSKKLLLSDSGFYLCAWSGGGVDTIYFGEGSWLTVV.

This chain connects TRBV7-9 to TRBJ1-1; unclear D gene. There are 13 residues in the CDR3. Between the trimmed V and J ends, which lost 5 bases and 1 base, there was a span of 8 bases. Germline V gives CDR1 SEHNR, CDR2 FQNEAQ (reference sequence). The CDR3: CASSRTENTEAFF. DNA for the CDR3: TGTGCCAGCAGCCGGACGGAGAACACTGAAGCTTTCTTT.

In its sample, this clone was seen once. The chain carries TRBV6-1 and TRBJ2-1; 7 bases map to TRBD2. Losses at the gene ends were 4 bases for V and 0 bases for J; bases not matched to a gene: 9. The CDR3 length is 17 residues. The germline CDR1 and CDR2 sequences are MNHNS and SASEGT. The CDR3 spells CASSARSSSGSYNEQFF. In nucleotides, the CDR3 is TGTGCCAGCAGTGCCAGGTCGTCTAGCGGCTCCTACAATGAGCAGTTCTTC.

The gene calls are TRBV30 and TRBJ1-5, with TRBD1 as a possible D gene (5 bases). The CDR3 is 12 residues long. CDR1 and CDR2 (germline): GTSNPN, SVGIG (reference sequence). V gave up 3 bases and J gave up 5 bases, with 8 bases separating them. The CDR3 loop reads CAWSREDQPQHF. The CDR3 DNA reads TGTGCCTGGAGCAGGGAGGATCAGCCCCAGCATTTT. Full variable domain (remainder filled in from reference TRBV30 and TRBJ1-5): SQTIHQWPATLVQPVGSPLSLECTVEGTSNPNLYWYRQAAGRGLQLLFYSVGIGQISSEVPQNLSASRPQDRQFILSSKKLLLSDSGFYLCAWSREDQPQHFGDGTRLSIL.

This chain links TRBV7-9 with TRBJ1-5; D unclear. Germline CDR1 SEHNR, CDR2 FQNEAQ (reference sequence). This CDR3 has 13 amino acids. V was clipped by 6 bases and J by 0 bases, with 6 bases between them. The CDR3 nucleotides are TGTGCCAGCAGAGGAGCTAGCAATCAGCCCCAGCATTTT. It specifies CASRGASNQPQHF.

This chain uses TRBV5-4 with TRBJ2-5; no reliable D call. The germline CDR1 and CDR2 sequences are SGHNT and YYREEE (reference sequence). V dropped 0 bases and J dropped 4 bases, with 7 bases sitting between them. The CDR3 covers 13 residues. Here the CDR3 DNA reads TGTGCCAGCAGCTTGGTACCAGTAGAGACCCAGTACTTC. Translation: CASSLVPVETQYF.

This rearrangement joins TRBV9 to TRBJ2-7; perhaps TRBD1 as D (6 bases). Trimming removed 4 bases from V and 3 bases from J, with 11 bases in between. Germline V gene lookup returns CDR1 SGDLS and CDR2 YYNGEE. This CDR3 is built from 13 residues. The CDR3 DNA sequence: TGTGCCAGCAGCCGGACAGATCACTACGAGCAGTACTTC. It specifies CASSRTDHYEQYF.

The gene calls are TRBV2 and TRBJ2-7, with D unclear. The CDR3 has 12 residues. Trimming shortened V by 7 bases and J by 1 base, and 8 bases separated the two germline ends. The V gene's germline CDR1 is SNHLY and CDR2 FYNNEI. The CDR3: CASTGESYEQYF. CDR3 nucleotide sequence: TGTGCCAGCACTGGGGAATCCTACGAGCAGTACTTC.

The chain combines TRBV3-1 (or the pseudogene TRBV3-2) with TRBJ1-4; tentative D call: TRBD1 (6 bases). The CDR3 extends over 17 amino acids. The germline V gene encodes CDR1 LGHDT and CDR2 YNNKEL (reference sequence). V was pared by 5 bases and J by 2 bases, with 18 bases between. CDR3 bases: TGTGCCAGCAGCTCTCTTGGGGGCGCAGGGACTAATGAAAAACTGTTTTTT. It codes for CASSSLGGAGTNEKLFF.

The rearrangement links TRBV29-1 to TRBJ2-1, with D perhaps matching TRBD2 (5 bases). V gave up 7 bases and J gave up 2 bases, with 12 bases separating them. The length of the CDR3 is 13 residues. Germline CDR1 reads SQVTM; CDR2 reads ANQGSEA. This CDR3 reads CSALDGTYNEQFF. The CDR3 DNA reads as TGCAGCGCTCTCGACGGGACCTACAATGAGCAGTTCTTC.

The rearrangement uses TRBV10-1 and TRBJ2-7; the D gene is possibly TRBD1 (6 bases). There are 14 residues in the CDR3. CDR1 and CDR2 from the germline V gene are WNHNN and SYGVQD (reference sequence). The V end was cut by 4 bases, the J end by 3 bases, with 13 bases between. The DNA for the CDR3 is TGCGCCAGCAGTGTCCAGGGGAGAGGCTACGAGCAGTACTTC. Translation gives CASSVQGRGYEQYF.

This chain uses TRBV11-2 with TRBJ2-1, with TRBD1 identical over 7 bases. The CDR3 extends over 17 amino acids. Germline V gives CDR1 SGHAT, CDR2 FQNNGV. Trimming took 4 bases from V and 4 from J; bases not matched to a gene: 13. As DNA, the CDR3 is TGTGCCAGCAGCTCGCAACACGGGACAGCAACTTACAATGAGCAGTTCTTC. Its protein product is CASSSQHGTATYNEQFF. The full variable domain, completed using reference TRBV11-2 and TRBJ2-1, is EAGVAQSPRYKIIEKRQSVAFWCNPISGHATLYWYQQILGQGPKLLIQFQNNGVVDDSQLPKDRFSAERLKGVDSTLKIQPAKLEDSAVYLCASSSQHGTATYNEQFFGPGTRLTVL.

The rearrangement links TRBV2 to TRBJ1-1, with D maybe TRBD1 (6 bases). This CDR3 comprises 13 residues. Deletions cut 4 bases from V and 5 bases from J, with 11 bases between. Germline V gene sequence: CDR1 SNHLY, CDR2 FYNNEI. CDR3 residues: CASSGQAKTEAFF. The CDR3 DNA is TGTGCCAGCAGTGGACAGGCTAAGACTGAAGCTTTCTTT. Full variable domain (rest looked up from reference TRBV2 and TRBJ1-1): EPEVTQTPSHQVTQMGQEVILRCVPISNHLYFYWYRQILGQKVEFLVSFYNNEISEKSEIFDDQFSVERPDGSNFTLKIRSTKLEDSAMYFCASSGQAKTEAFFGQGTRLTVV.

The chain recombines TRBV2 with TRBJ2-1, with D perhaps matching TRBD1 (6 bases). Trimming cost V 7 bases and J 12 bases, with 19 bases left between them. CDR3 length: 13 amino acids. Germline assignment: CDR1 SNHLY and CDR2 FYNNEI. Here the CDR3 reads CASTPVGGGRQFF. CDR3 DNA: TGTGCCAGCACTCCAGTAGGTGGGGGCCGGCAGTTCTTC.

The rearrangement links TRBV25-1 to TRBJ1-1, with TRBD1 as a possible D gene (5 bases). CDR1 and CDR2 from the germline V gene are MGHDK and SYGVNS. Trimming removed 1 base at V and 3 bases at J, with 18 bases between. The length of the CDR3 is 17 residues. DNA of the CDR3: TGTGCCAGCAGTGAATGGGGTGCGAAGACAGCAGACACTGAAGCTTTCTTT. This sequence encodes CASSEWGAKTADTEAFF.

The CDR3 DNA reads as TGTGCCAGCAGGGGACAGGGCCACAATCAGCCCCAGCATTTT. This translates into CASRGQGHNQPQHF. The J gene is TRBJ1-5, the V gene TRBV25-1; 9 bases line up with TRBD1. Germline-derived CDR1 and CDR2 are MGHDK and SYGVNS. V lost 6 bases to trimming and J lost 3 bases; unmatched junction nucleotides: 3. This CDR3 is 14 amino acids long.

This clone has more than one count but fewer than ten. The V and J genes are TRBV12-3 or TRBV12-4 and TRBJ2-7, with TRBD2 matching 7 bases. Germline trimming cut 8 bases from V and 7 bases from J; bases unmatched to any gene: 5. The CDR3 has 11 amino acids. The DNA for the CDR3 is TGTGCCAGCGGGCTGGGGGGGGAGCAGTACTTC. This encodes CASGLGGEQYF.

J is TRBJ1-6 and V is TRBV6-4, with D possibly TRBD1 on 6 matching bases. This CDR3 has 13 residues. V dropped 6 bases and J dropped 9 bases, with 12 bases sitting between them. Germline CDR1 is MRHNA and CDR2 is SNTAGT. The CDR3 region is CASSRDITSPLHF. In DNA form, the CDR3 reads TGTGCCAGCAGCCGGGACATCACTTCACCCCTCCACTTT.

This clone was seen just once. The CDR3 nucleotides are TGTGCCAGCAGCCTACAGACCTACGAGCAGTACTTC. Residues: CASSLQTYEQYF. The V call is TRBV5-6, the J call TRBJ2-7; the D is unclear. V was clipped by 4 bases and J by 2 bases, with 7 bases between them. CDR3 length equals 12 residues. CDR1 and CDR2 from the germline V gene are SGHDT and YYEEEE.

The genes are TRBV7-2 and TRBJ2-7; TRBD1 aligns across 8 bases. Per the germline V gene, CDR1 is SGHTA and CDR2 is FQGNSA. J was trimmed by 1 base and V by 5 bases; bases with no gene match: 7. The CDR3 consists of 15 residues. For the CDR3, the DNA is TGTGCCAGCAGCACAAAGGGACAGGCGTCCTACGAGCAGTACTTC. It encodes CASSTKGQASYEQYF.